This T cell receptor (beta chain) was recorded in a study of blood T cell repertoires in COVID-19. Study context: The cDNA or gDNA used as material had been derived from T cells, B-cell-depleted T cells, or PBMCs.

This clone was counted a few times. The CDR3 totals 15 residues. V was trimmed by 1 base and J by 7 bases, leaving 11 bases between them. Germline assignment: CDR1 SGHTA and CDR2 FQGNSA. Authors' data handling: Amplification of reference gene primers provided the estimated nucleated cell counts. TCRdb keeps only in-frame clones here, not all; method: immunoSEQ multiplex PCR. That table furnishes V, J and clone size, whereas the DNA furnished D and trimming. The data contain approximately 190,000 clones, 82% of them singletons. The clonotype comes from a woman aged 55-70 years with COVID-19, enrolled during active disease. The sample taken for sequencing was peripheral blood. V is TRBV7-2 and J is TRBJ1-6, with a possible D match to TRBD1 (6 bases). CDR3 residues: CASSLEGTRNSPLHF. The CDR3 bases are TGTGCCAGCAGCTTAGAAGGGACAAGGAATTCACCCCTCCACTTT.